The 2 T cell receptor beta chains in this list originate from one sample, sequenced in a study of blood T cell repertoires in COVID-19. Here immunoSEQ multiplex PCR was the method, and the copy in TCRdb shows in-frame clones only, minus some. The table shows 140,000 or so clones, with 78% occurring only once. Sequencing input: peripheral blood. These TCRs come from a woman aged 60-75 years with acute or convalescent COVID-19.

The V gene is TRBV27, the J gene TRBJ2-1; TRBD2 matches at 7 bases. The CDR3 length is 14 residues. Germline CDR1 reads MNHEY; CDR2 reads SMNVEV (reference sequence). V was pared by 7 bases and J by 8 bases, with 11 bases of the junction left unmatched. CDR3 sequence: CASTPGGEYDEQFF. The CDR3 nucleotides are TGTGCCAGCACCCCTGGGGGGGAGTACGATGAGCAGTTCTTC.

This clone occurred a few times. V usage is TRBV15 and J usage is TRBJ1-1; 9 nucleotides match TRBD1. The CDR3 sequence is 16 residues long. Losses at the gene ends were 1 base for V and 2 bases for J; bases not matched to a gene: 5. Germline V CDR1 and CDR2: LNHNV, YYDKDF (reference sequence). CDR3 in amino acids: CATSRAGGQGNTEAFF. CDR3 DNA sequence: TGTGCCACCAGCAGAGCGGGGGGACAGGGAAACACTGAAGCTTTCTTT.